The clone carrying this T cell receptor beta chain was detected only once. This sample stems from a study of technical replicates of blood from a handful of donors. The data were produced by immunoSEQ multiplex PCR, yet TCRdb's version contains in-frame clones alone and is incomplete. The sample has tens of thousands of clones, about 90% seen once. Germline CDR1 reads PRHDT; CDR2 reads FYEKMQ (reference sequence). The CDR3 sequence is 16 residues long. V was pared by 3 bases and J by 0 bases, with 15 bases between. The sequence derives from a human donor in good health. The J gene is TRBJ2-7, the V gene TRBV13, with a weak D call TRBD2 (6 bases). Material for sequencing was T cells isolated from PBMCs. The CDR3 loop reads CASSFGDFQSSYEQYF. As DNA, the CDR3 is TGTGCCAGCAGCTTCGGGGACTTCCAAAGCTCCTACGAGCAGTACTTC. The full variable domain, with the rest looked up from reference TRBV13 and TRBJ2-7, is AAGVIQSPRHLIKEKRETATLKCYPIPRHDTVYWYQQGPGQDPQFLISFYEKMQSDKGSIPDRFSAQQFSDYHSELNMSSLELGDSALYFCASSFGDFQSSYEQYFGPGTRLTVT.